This T cell receptor beta chain was sequenced for a study of CD8 T cells in ankylosing spondylitis. There are many counts of this clonotype. Its antigen is not known. V was shortened by 6 bases and J by 5 bases, with 23 bases between the two germline ends. Germline CDR1 and CDR2: DFQATT and SNEGSKA (reference sequence). This CDR3 contains 16 residues. Quantitative 5'-RACE with molecular barcodes was used to make the TCR beta libraries. TCRdb reanalysed the 5' RACE reads using MiXCR and keeps one entry per CDR3 protein. In the table there are approximately 260,000 distinct CDR3 sequences, roughly 8.6% of which are singletons. Findings and limits, study-wide: Significantly higher representation of disease-linked clones was reported for matched ankylosing spondylitis synovial fluid.

This clonotype was sampled from a male donor with ankylosing spondylitis or in good health (not recorded which). The chain uses TRBV20-1 and TRBJ2-1, with D possibly matching TRBD2 (5 bases). Sequencing used blood, either unsorted or a sorted T cell fraction (not recorded which). This CDR3 reads CSAQEGSRLSNNEQFF. CDR3 DNA: TGCAGTGCACAAGAAGGGTCTAGACTATCAAACAATGAGCAGTTCTTC.